This paragraph covers one TCR beta chain sequence. Each recovered donor of Cohort 3 presented with two negative PCRs, clearance, or symptom resolution. Trimming took 6 bases from V and 0 from J, leaving 9 bases between them. This CDR3 has 13 amino acids. The data derive from a study of blood T cell repertoires in COVID-19. Sequenced by immunoSEQ multiplex PCR; TCRdb stores in-frame clones only, minus some. In the table there are roughly 400,000 clones, about 90% of which are singletons. Sequencing was performed on PBMCs or T cells enriched from blood (not recorded which). The rearrangement joins TRBV12-3 or TRBV12-4 to TRBJ2-7; D gene unclear. This clonotype was sampled from a man between 18 and 29 years old who had recovered from COVID-19. CDR3 DNA: TGTGCCAGCAGCCTACCCGACTCCTACGAGCAGTACTTC. Its protein product is CASSLPDSYEQYF.